Detailed here is one TCR beta chain. These data belong to a study of blood T cell repertoires in COVID-19. V shed 4 bases and J shed 5 bases, with 10 bases lying between them. The germline gives CDR1 SGDLS, CDR2 YYNGEE. The CDR3 is made up of 13 amino acids. The protocol was immunoSEQ multiplex PCR, while the TCRdb copy is restricted to in-frame clones and leaves out a portion. The data contain about 190,000 clones, roughly 80% of them seen just once; the ten biggest clones take up about 18%. The TCR originated in a woman between 50 and 59 years old who had recovered from COVID-19. This chain joins TRBV9 and TRBJ2-1; D remains unclear. The specimen was PBMCs or T cells enriched from blood (not recorded which). In DNA form, the CDR3 reads TGTGCCAGCAGCCCTCAGGTCCACAATGAGCAGTTCTTC. Its translation is CASSPQVHNEQFF.